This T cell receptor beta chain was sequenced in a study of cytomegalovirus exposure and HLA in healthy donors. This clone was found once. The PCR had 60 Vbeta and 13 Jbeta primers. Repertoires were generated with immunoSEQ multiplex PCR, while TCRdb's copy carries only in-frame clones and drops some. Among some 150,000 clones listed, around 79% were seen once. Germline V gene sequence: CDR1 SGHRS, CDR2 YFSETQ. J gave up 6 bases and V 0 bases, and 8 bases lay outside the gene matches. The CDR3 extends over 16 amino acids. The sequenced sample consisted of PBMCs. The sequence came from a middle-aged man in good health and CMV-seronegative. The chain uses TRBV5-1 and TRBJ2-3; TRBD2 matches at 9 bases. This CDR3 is CASSLEFGLASDTQYF. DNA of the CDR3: TGCGCCAGCAGCTTGGAGTTCGGACTAGCGTCTGATACGCAGTATTTT.